These T cell receptor beta chains were read from a single sample in a study of early T cells in non-severe SARS-CoV-2 infection. TCRdb re-called the 5' RACE reads with MiXCR, one entry per CDR3 protein. Of tens of thousands of distinct CDR3 sequences listed, roughly 15% were seen once; the top ten hold 3.9%. The source material was whole blood, sampled at baseline. These receptors came from an adult who was a healthcare worker with PCR-confirmed SARS-CoV-2 infection or an uninfected control (not recorded which). CDR3s include the opening cysteine and the closing phenylalanine or tryptophan. Fields, in order: clone size, J gene, V gene, D gene, CDR3 DNA, CDR3 protein. The D gene is left open where the match is weak. Where a row states a size, it is once, few, many or the class of an expanded clone; other rows omit it.

clone size: -; J gene: TRBJ2-3; V gene: TRBV21-1; D gene: -; CDR3 DNA: TGTGCCAGCAGCAACTTGACTGGGACCAGCGGGAGTAATACAGATACGCAGTATTTT; CDR3 protein: CASSNLTGTSGSNTDTQYF
clone size: many; J gene: TRBJ2-1; V gene: TRBV5-6; D gene: TRBD2; CDR3 DNA: TGTGCCAGCAGCTCTGGACTAGCCACAACCTACAATGAGCAGTTCTTC; CDR3 protein: CASSSGLATTYNEQFF
clone size: -; J gene: TRBJ2-7; V gene: TRBV7-9; D gene: TRBD1; CDR3 DNA: TGTGCCAGCAGCTACCTGGGGACAGGGTTATCCGAGCAGTACTTC; CDR3 protein: CASSYLGTGLSEQYF
clone size: -; J gene: TRBJ2-7; V gene: TRBV4-1; D gene: -; CDR3 DNA: TGCGCCAGCAGCCCCCCGGGGCTATCTTGGCCCCAGGGGCAGTACTTC; CDR3 protein: CASSPPGLSWPQGQYF
clone size: medium-sized; J gene: TRBJ2-7; V gene: TRBV7-9; D gene: TRBD2; CDR3 DNA: TGTGCCAGCAGCGAGGGACTAGCCGGGCACGAGCAGTACTTC; CDR3 protein: CASSEGLAGHEQYF
clone size: few; J gene: TRBJ2-1; V gene: TRBV7-9; D gene: TRBD1; CDR3 DNA: TGTGCCAGCAGCTTAAGGGACAGGGATAGTGAGCAGTTCTTC; CDR3 protein: CASSLRDRDSEQFF
clone size: -; J gene: TRBJ2-7; V gene: TRBV28; D gene: TRBD1; CDR3 DNA: TGTGCCAGCATCGGACAGGGGGTCGAGCAGTACTTC; CDR3 protein: CASIGQGVEQYF
clone size: -; J gene: TRBJ2-2; V gene: TRBV2; D gene: -; CDR3 DNA: TGTGCCAGCAGCCTACAGGGAACCACCGGGGAGCTGTTTTTT; CDR3 protein: CASSLQGTTGELFF
clone size: -; J gene: TRBJ2-5; V gene: TRBV27; D gene: TRBD2; CDR3 DNA: TGTGCCAGCCGGGTGGAGTTGGCGGGAGGAGAGACCCAGTACTTC; CDR3 protein: CASRVELAGGETQYF
clone size: few; J gene: TRBJ2-2; V gene: TRBV19; D gene: TRBD1; CDR3 DNA: TGTGCCAGCAGACAGGGTTCGAACACCGGGGAGCTGTTTTTT; CDR3 protein: CASRQGSNTGELFF
clone size: many; J gene: TRBJ2-5; V gene: TRBV7-8; D gene: -; CDR3 DNA: TGTGCCAGCAGCCCCGGTGGACGGCAAGAGACCCAGTACTTC; CDR3 protein: CASSPGGRQETQYF
clone size: few; J gene: TRBJ2-2; V gene: TRBV14; D gene: -; CDR3 DNA: TGTGCCAGCAGCCAAGTCATTGGCGGGGAGCTGTTTTTT; CDR3 protein: CASSQVIGGELFF
clone size: few; J gene: TRBJ1-2; V gene: TRBV30; D gene: -; CDR3 DNA: TGTGCCTGGAGTCGTACCTATGGCTACACCTTC; CDR3 protein: CAWSRTYGYTF
clone size: once; J gene: TRBJ1-5; V gene: TRBV18; D gene: -; CDR3 DNA: TGTGCCAGCTCACCTGGGTCGGTTAGCAATCAGCCCCAGCATTTT; CDR3 protein: CASSPGSVSNQPQHF
clone size: many; J gene: TRBJ1-1; V gene: TRBV10-1; D gene: -; CDR3 DNA: TGCGCCAGCAGTGAGTTTGGGGGTTACACTGAAGCTTTCTTT; CDR3 protein: CASSEFGGYTEAFF
clone size: many; J gene: TRBJ1-1; V gene: TRBV20-1; D gene: -; CDR3 DNA: TGCAGTGCCGAGCGGGACGGACGGAACACTGAAGCTTTCTTT; CDR3 protein: CSAERDGRNTEAFF
clone size: many; J gene: TRBJ1-5; V gene: TRBV5-1; D gene: -; CDR3 DNA: TGCGCCAGCAGCCCAGGGACGGGTAGCAATCAGCCCCAGCATTTT; CDR3 protein: CASSPGTGSNQPQHF
clone size: few; J gene: TRBJ2-7; V gene: TRBV20-1; D gene: -; CDR3 DNA: TGCAGTGCCCGGGGTTTCCAGGCTGAGCAGTACTTC; CDR3 protein: CSARGFQAEQYF
clone size: -; J gene: TRBJ2-1; V gene: TRBV19; D gene: -; CDR3 DNA: TGTGCCAGTAGTCGAACTTGGCAGAGACTTGGTGAGCAGTTCTTC; CDR3 protein: CASSRTWQRLGEQFF
clone size: -; J gene: TRBJ1-2; V gene: TRBV5-1; D gene: -; CDR3 DNA: TGCGCCAGCAGCTTGGTCGGAAACTATGGCTACACCTTC; CDR3 protein: CASSLVGNYGYTF
clone size: -; J gene: TRBJ2-1; V gene: TRBV4-1; D gene: TRBD2; CDR3 DNA: TGCGCCAGCAGCGTTTGGAGCGGGAGTGCCAATGAGCAGTTCTTC; CDR3 protein: CASSVWSGSANEQFF
clone size: few; J gene: TRBJ2-3; V gene: TRBV20-1; D gene: TRBD2; CDR3 DNA: TGCAGTGCTGGTGAATCCAGCGGGAGCACAGATACGCAGAATTTT; CDR3 protein: CSAGESSGSTDTQNF
clone size: -; J gene: TRBJ1-2; V gene: TRBV28; D gene: TRBD1; CDR3 DNA: TGTGCCAGCAGTCCTAGGCCCGCGACAGGGTCCTATGGCTACACCTTC; CDR3 protein: CASSPRPATGSYGYTF
clone size: -; J gene: TRBJ1-5; V gene: TRBV19; D gene: TRBD1; CDR3 DNA: TGTGCCAGTACCTCTGGGCGACAGGGGGCAGGACAGCCCCAGCATTTT; CDR3 protein: CASTSGRQGAGQPQHF
clone size: -; J gene: TRBJ2-4; V gene: TRBV7-9; D gene: -; CDR3 DNA: TGTGCCAGCAGCTTAGCGGACAGAGCGGAGGCACACTTC; CDR3 protein: CASSLADRAEAHF
clone size: few; J gene: TRBJ2-7; V gene: TRBV28; D gene: -; CDR3 DNA: TGTGCCAGCAGTTTTGGGGACTCCTACGAGCAGTACTTC; CDR3 protein: CASSFGDSYEQYF
clone size: few; J gene: TRBJ2-1; V gene: TRBV5-1; D gene: TRBD2; CDR3 DNA: TGCGCCAGCAGCCTAGTAGGGACTAGCGGGTACAATGAGCAGTTCTTC; CDR3 protein: CASSLVGTSGYNEQFF
clone size: many; J gene: TRBJ1-2; V gene: TRBV28; D gene: -; CDR3 DNA: TGTGCCAGCAGTCCTCCCTACCGGCGGTCCAACTATGGCTACACCTTC; CDR3 protein: CASSPPYRRSNYGYTF
clone size: few; J gene: TRBJ2-2; V gene: TRBV27; D gene: -; CDR3 DNA: TGTGCCAGCAGTGGAGGGAGGTCCGGGGAGCTGTTTTTT; CDR3 protein: CASSGGRSGELFF
clone size: -; J gene: TRBJ1-1; V gene: TRBV21-1; D gene: -; CDR3 DNA: TGTGCCAGCAGGAGGAGGAACACTGAAGCTTTCTTT; CDR3 protein: CASRRRNTEAFF
clone size: -; J gene: TRBJ2-7; V gene: TRBV27; D gene: TRBD1; CDR3 DNA: TGTGCCAGCAGCGACAGGGGGCTGTCGGACGAGCAGTACTTC; CDR3 protein: CASSDRGLSDEQYF